This T cell receptor beta chain was sequenced during a study of shared clonotypes between healthy human individuals. General observations from the study: Enrolling few donors narrowed the genetic and exposure-history diversity that was represented. Sample collection involved blood only; tissue repertoires are likely different. Rarefaction showed sorted-subset sequencing was incomplete despite large depth.

Concerning this clone: The antigen is unknown.

The CDR3 spans 14 residues. Per the germline V gene, CDR1 is MNHEY and CDR2 is SVGAGI. V shed 0 bases and J shed 9 bases, with 12 bases lying between them. It was across several immunoSEQ plates that each subset's genomic DNA was evenly split. Clones were sequenced by immunoSEQ multiplex PCR, and TCRdb holds only the in-frame ones, with some missing. The sample gives under 2.5 million clones, around 90% of which show up once; approximately 0.39% is in the top ten. The clonotype was recovered from a man aged 18 to 30 in good health. Some clones in this sample may be carry-over from other donors' samples. The specimen was naive CD4+ T cells from PBMCs. The subset was: CD45RA+ positively selected. The rearrangement links TRBV6-5 to TRBJ2-1; the D gene could be TRBD1 or TRBD2 (5 bases each). The CDR3 DNA reads as TGTGCCAGCAGTTACTCGGCAGGGACCCGTGAGCAGTTCTTC. Translated, it gives CASSYSAGTREQFF.